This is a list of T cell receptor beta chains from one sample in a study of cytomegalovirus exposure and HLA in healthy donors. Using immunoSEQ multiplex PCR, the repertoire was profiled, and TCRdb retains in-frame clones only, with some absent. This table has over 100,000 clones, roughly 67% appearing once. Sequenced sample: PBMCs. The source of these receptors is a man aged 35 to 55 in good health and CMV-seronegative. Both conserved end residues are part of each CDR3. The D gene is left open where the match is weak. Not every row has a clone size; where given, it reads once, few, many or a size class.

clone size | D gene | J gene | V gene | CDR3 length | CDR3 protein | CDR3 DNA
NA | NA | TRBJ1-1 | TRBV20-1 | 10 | CSAYYGVAFF | TGCAGTGCCTATTACGGGGTGGCTTTCTTT
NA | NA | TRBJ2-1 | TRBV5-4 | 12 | CASSATGNEQFF | TGTGCCAGCAGCGCCACTGGCAATGAGCAGTTCTTC
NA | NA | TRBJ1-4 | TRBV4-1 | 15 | CASSQDGGGDEKLFF | TGCGCCAGCAGCCAAGATGGGGGGGGAGATGAAAAACTGTTTTTT
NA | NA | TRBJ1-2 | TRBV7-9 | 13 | CASSLSGEVGYTF | TGTGCCAGCAGCTTATCAGGGGAAGTAGGCTACACCTTC
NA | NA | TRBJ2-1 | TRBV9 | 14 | CASSPLGRGAEQFF | TGTGCCAGCAGCCCTCTCGGCAGGGGGGCTGAGCAGTTCTTC
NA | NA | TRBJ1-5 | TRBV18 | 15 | CASSLEGNSNQPQHF | TGTGCCAGCTCACTTGAGGGTAATAGCAATCAGCCCCAGCATTTT
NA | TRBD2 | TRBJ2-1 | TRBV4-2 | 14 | CASSRLAGGGEQFF | TGTGCCAGCAGCCGACTAGCGGGGGGAGGGGAGCAGTTCTTC
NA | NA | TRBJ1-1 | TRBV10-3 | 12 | CASNPGYTEAFF | TGTGCCAGCAATCCAGGATACACTGAAGCTTTCTTT
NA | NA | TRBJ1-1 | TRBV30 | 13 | CAWSGTQPGEAFF | TGTGCCTGGAGTGGAACCCAGCCCGGGGAAGCTTTCTTT
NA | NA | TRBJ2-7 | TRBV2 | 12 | CASSTNNYEQYF | TGTGCCAGCAGTACTAATAACTACGAGCAGTACTTC
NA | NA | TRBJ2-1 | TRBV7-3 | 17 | CASSLNPSFNSYNEQFF | TGTGCCAGCAGCTTAAACCCTAGCTTTAACTCCTACAATGAGCAGTTCTTC
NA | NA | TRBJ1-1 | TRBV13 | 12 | CASSSTGGEAFF | TGTGCCAGCAGCTCTACGGGAGGTGAAGCTTTCTTT
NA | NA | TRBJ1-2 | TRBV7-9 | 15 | CASSFWQEPSYGYTF | TGTGCCAGCAGCTTTTGGCAGGAACCCAGCTATGGCTACACCTTC
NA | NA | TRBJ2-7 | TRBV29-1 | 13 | CSVFRAGAYEQYF | TGCAGCGTCTTCCGGGCAGGGGCCTACGAGCAGTACTTC
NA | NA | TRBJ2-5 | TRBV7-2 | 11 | CASSSIGDQYF | TGTGCCAGCAGCTCCATAGGGGACCAGTACTTC
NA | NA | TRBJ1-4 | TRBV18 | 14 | CASSLLGGNEKLFF | TGTGCCAGCTCGCTACTCGGAGGAAATGAAAAACTGTTTTTT
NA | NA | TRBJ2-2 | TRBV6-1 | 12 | CASTLEVGELFF | TGTGCCAGCACCCTAGAGGTCGGGGAGCTGTTTTTT
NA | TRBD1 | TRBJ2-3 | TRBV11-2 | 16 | CASSPTRGRGTDTQYF | TGTGCCAGCAGCCCAACAAGGGGGCGGGGCACAGATACGCAGTATTTT
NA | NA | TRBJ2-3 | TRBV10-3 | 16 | CAIAREEGASTDTQYF | TGTGCCATCGCCCGAGAGGAGGGGGCGAGCACAGATACGCAGTATTTT
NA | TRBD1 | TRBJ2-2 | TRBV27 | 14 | CASRQGAGTGELFF | TGTGCCAGCAGACAGGGGGCCGGCACCGGGGAGCTGTTTTTT
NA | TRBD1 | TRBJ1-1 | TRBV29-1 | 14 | CSGAGGEGNTEAFF | TGCAGCGGCGCAGGGGGCGAGGGGAACACTGAAGCTTTCTTT
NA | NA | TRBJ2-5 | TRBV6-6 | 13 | CASSLWGEETQYF | TGTGCCAGCAGTTTGTGGGGGGAAGAGACCCAGTACTTC
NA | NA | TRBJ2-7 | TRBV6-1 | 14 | CASSLGGVSYEQYF | TGTGCCAGCTCATTAGGGGGGGTGTCCTACGAGCAGTACTTC
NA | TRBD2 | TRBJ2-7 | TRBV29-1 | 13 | CSVRAGGPSEQYF | TGCAGCGTTCGGGCGGGGGGGCCTAGCGAGCAGTACTTC
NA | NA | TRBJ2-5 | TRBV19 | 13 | CASSVSGAETQYF | TGTGCCAGTAGTGTCTCTGGGGCGGAGACCCAGTACTTC
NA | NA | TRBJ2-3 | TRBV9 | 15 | CASSGTSLSTDTQYF | TGTGCCAGCAGCGGAACGTCCCTAAGCACAGATACGCAGTATTTT
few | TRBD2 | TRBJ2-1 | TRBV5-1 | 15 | CASSRLAGGGNEQFF | TGCGCCAGCAGCAGACTAGCGGGGGGAGGCAATGAGCAGTTCTTC
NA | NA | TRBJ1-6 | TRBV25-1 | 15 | CASSERGGQVSPLHF | TGTGCCAGCAGTGAAAGGGGAGGGCAAGTTTCACCCCTCCACTTT
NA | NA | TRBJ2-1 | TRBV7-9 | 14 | CASSLAGADNEQFF | TGTGCCAGCAGCTTAGCGGGGGCTGACAATGAGCAGTTCTTC